One sample yielded the 11 T cell receptor beta chains listed below, sequenced in a study of CD8+ T cells in alopecia areata. Reverse transcribed after extraction, RNA yielded cDNA as the sequencing template. TCRdb keeps only in-frame clones here, not all; method: immunoSEQ multiplex PCR. The sample holds about 180,000 clones, about 63% seen once. The specimen comprised CD4+ T cells sorted from blood, sampled at week 0. All receptors derive from a human donor with alopecia areata.

Here the CDR3 DNA reads TGCAGCGTTGGGGGGACTCAGAAAAACATTCAGTACTTC. Translated, it gives CSVGGTQKNIQYF. The chain joins TRBV29-1 to TRBJ2-4, with D maybe TRBD2 (6 bases). Germline V gene data show CDR1 as SQVTM and CDR2 as ANQGSEA. Deletions cut 4 bases from V and 4 bases from J, with 11 bases between. The CDR3 has 13 residues.

This clone was picked up a small number of times. The rearrangement uses TRBV25-1 and TRBJ1-2; D gene uncertain. Per the germline V gene, CDR1 is MGHDK and CDR2 is SYGVNS. The length of the CDR3 is 16 residues. The germline V and J ends were trimmed by 3 bases and 0 bases, with 14 bases remaining between them. The CDR3 nucleotides are TGTGCCAGCAGTGAGTTCCAGGTGGTCACTAACTATGGCTACACCTTC. Translation gives CASSEFQVVTNYGYTF.

This chain's CDR3 is CSVGGQQGDTQYF. CDR3 in DNA: TGCAGCGTTGGAGGGCAACAGGGTGATACGCAGTATTTT. This chain connects TRBV29-1 to TRBJ2-3, with a possible D match to TRBD1 (6 bases). Trimming stripped 4 bases from V and 6 bases from J, with 14 bases between. This CDR3 is 13 amino acids long. The germline V gene encodes CDR1 SQVTM and CDR2 ANQGSEA.

V is TRBV10-2 and J is TRBJ2-1; TRBD1 might be the D (8 bases). The V gene's germline CDR1 is WSHSY and CDR2 SAAADI. Trimming pared 6 bases from V and 2 bases from J, leaving 20 bases between. This CDR3 is built from 17 residues. The CDR3 DNA follows: TGCGCCAGCAGACACATACAGGGGGGGATCACCTACAATGAGCAGTTCTTC. This sequence encodes CASRHIQGGITYNEQFF.

CDR3 nucleotide sequence: TGTGCCAGCAGCTTTGTGGGAAGGCGCTCTTACAATGAGCAGTTCTTC. It codes for CASSFVGRRSYNEQFF. This chain connects TRBV7-9 to TRBJ2-1; no clear D. The germline V and J ends were trimmed by 3 bases and 4 bases, with 16 bases remaining between them. The CDR3 runs 16 residues. CDR1 is SEHNR and CDR2 is FQNEAQ in the germline V gene (reference sequence).

This chain joins TRBV7-9 and TRBJ1-5; D remains unclear. Germline loops: CDR1 SEHNR, CDR2 FQNEAQ (reference sequence). V lost 5 bases and J lost 5, with 13 bases in between. The CDR3 contains 14 residues. As DNA, the CDR3 is TGTGCCAGCAGCCCCGTACAGCCGGATCAGCCCCAGCATTTT. Residues: CASSPVQPDQPQHF.

J is TRBJ2-2 and V is TRBV5-1, with 9 positions matching TRBD2. V lost 6 bases to trimming and J lost 2 bases; unmatched junction nucleotides: 17. Germline CDR1 and CDR2: SGHRS and YFSETQ. This CDR3 is 19 amino acids long. The CDR3 bases are TGCGCCAGCAAGACGGGATTAAGCGGGGGGCGAACTAACACCGGGGAGCTGTTTTTT. This translates into CASKTGLSGGRTNTGELFF.

This chain connects TRBV7-2 to TRBJ2-1; 11 bases match TRBD2. With 3 bases clipped from V and 4 bases from J, the junction kept 8 bases outside the gene matches. The CDR3 runs 17 residues. Germline CDR1 reads SGHTA; CDR2 reads FQGNSA. CDR3 sequence (DNA): TGTGCCAGCAGCTTCAAGCTTAGCGGGGGGGCTTACAATGAGCAGTTCTTC. It codes for CASSFKLSGGAYNEQFF.

This clone was detected once. The rearrangement links TRBV7-2 to TRBJ1-1; D is unclear. The V gene's germline CDR1 is SGHTA and CDR2 FQGNSA. The CDR3 consists of 13 residues. Trimming left V 5 bases short and J 1 base short, with 8 bases between. The CDR3 region is CASSPRGNTEAFF. The CDR3 DNA sequence: TGTGCCAGCAGCCCCAGAGGGAACACTGAAGCTTTCTTT.

The table lists this clone with a count of one. V is TRBV30 and J is TRBJ1-2, with D maybe TRBD1 (6 bases). Trimming pared 2 bases from V and 2 bases from J, leaving 9 bases between. Germline V gene data show CDR1 as GTSNPN and CDR2 as SVGIG (reference sequence). CDR3 length: 13 amino acids. This CDR3 reads CAWSRGQNYGYTF. The CDR3 nucleotides read TGTGCCTGGAGTAGAGGACAGAACTATGGCTACACCTTC.

This clone turned up a few times. V is TRBV6-1 and J is TRBJ2-3; TRBD2 might be the D (5 bases). Trimming pared 4 bases from V and 0 bases from J, leaving 8 bases between. The CDR3 length is 14 residues. Per the germline V gene, CDR1 is MNHNS and CDR2 is SASEGT. CDR3 in DNA: TGTGCCAGCAGTGTCAGGACTAGCACAGATACGCAGTATTTT. This sequence encodes CASSVRTSTDTQYF.